This T cell receptor beta chain appears in the sequencing data of a study of T-cell memory formation after mild COVID-19. Across the study: The two donors had largely donor-specific TCR clusters. General study points: Later expanders leaned CD4+, whereas clones that contracted between day 15 and 85 were balanced CD4/CD8.

In its sample, this clonotype was seen a few times. As yet, its antigen is unknown. TCRdb fed the 5' RACE reads into MiXCR, producing one record per CDR3 protein. The data hold almost 550,000 distinct CDR3 sequences, with roughly 22% observed a single time. Material: PBMCs or a T cell subset sorted from them (not recorded which). This TCR came from an adult woman who had mild COVID-19 (a few samples of this study predate the infection). Cell type and time point are not known.

CDR3 DNA: TGTGCCACCAGTGATACAGGGACAGGAATGGGGAACACTGAAGCTTTCTTT. Amino acid sequence: CATSDTGTGMGNTEAFF. V usage is TRBV24-1 and J usage is TRBJ1-1; 8 bases line up with TRBD1. Losses at the gene ends were 3 bases for V and 1 base for J; bases not matched to a gene: 9. The CDR3 sequence is 17 residues long. Germline V gene lookup returns CDR1 KGHDR and CDR2 SFDVKD.